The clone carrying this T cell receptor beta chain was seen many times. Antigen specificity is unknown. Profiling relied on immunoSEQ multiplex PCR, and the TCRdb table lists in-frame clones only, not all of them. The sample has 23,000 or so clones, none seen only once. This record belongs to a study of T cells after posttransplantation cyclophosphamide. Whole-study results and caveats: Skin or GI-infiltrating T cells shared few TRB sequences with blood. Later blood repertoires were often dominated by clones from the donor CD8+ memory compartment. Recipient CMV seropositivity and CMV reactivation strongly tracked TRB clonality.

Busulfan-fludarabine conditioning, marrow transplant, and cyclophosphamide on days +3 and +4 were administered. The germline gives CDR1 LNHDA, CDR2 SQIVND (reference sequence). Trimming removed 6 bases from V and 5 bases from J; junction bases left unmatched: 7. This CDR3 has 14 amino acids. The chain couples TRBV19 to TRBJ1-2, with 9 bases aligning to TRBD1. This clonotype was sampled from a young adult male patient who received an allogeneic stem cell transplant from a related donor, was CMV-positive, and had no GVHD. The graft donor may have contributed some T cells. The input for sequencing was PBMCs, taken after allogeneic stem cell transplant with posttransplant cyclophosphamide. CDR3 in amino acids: CASRGQGSIYGYTF. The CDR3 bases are TGTGCCAGTAGGGGACAGGGTTCAATATATGGCTACACCTTC. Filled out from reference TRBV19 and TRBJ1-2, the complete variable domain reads DGGITQSPKYLFRKEGQNVTLSCEQNLNHDAMYWYRQDPGQGLRLIYYSQIVNDFQKGDIAEGYSVSREKKESFPLTVTSAQKNPTAFYLCASRGQGSIYGYTFGSGTRLTVV.